This T cell receptor (beta chain) was recorded in a study of cytomegalovirus exposure and HLA in healthy donors (dated by TCRdb to the late 2010s). Turning to the overall study: An earlier analysis of 550 to 700 of the donors reported more than 250 Gb of sequence data and more than 90 million unique TCR beta sequences from 150 million to 200 million T cells. Genome-wide SNP genotypes for about 65% of the roughly 670 donors were used in a later genetic analysis, which treated that subset as a discovery cohort. The study aimed to test whether cataloging public T cell receptors could reveal signatures of past pathogen exposure. Besides the first cohort of 666 subjects, a separate validation cohort made up of around 120 different subjects was used. About five DR-DQ haplotypes were treated as single units for association and clustering because of strong linkage in the cohort. The study combined high-throughput TCR immunosequencing, statistical association of individual TCRs with disease status, and machine learning to predict cytomegalovirus infection status. Among roughly 370 genotyped donors of the cohort, an average of around 240,000 unique TCR beta nucleotide sequences were sequenced per donor, around 20% of them non-productive. In the later analysis, no new phenotypic data were used to find candidate immune exposures; instead, reliance was placed on TCR beta sequences and their occurrence across donors. The genetic ancestry cluster associated with self-reported Caucasian donors included 80% to 90% of the roughly 390 genotyped donors. Approximately 300 gigabases of sequencing data and roughly 80 million unique TCR sequences made up an early release that covered roughly 670 HLA-typed donors. Every repertoire in the discovery cohort had been generated on one and the same sequencing platform. Donor age, sex, ethnicity and CMV serostatus were collected together with the repertoire data. To study patterns of TCR occurrence, a later analysis re-analyzed previously published TCR beta repertoires from around 670 donors and added high-resolution HLA genotyping. To decide whether each TCR beta V gene segment behaved as functional or pseudogenic, an earlier analysis of over 500 of the donors relied on high-throughput TCR beta sequencing. Class I and class II HLA loci were covered by the typing at four-digit resolution. The study used immunosequencing to profile the T cell repertoires of around 600 subjects and linked those repertoires to cytomegalovirus serostatus. Typing coverage differed by locus: A, B, C, DRB1 and DQB1 were typed in about 620-640 donors, DQA1 in about 510, DPA1 in approximately 610, and DPB1 in approximately 450.

The investigation overall reported the following: An association between a missense DCLRE1C variant and V-gene and J-gene trimming of TCR beta chains was found in a later genetic analysis and replicated in an independent cohort. A further reported finding was that TCR beta sequences accurately predicted the HLA-A and HLA-B alleles for most subjects in the first cohort. The cohort was sequenced for TCR beta chains only, and without alpha or paired-chain data the features that could be detected were limited. Compared with the 666-donor mean, donors in an Asian-associated ancestry cluster had fewer N-insertions in productive TCRs, according to a later genetic analysis. In a later analysis, HLA-associated TCR beta chains showed more clonal expansion and lower generation probabilities than non-associated chains that were equally common. A total of some 180 TCR beta chains were listed by the study as associated with cytomegalovirus. Because counts were too low, 15 to 20 rarely observed V segments, including chromosome 9 orphons, were excluded from the earlier analysis of 587 of the donors. Most TCR sequences were seen in very few donors, while some public TCRs were found in many individuals. Because the 87-base-pair reads could not distinguish some IMGT-functional V segments, including TRBV6-2 and TRBV6-3, those segments were excluded. Linkage disequilibrium might explain the correlated functional status among segregating V segments, but an unknown experimental factor could not be ruled out. Cytomegalovirus status was reported to be diagnosed by the classifier with high specificity and sensitivity in both the original and validation cohorts. The authors suggested that the approach could potentially be generalized to other disease states and immunological phenotypes. In a later analysis, several top co-occurrence clusters were reported to appear linked to parvovirus B19, influenza, CMV and Epstein-Barr virus. In an earlier analysis of fewer than 700 of the donors, most TCR beta V segments appeared in productive rearrangements about 87% or about 30% of the time, broadly matching IMGT annotations. The only immune exposure information available for the cohort was CMV serostatus. Sequencing depth was assumed to be roughly uniform across donors in the presence/absence analyses, though that assumption may not hold. Strong co-occurrence of HLA alleles, especially DR and DQ, made assigning TCR associations to individual alleles difficult. Three of the identified cytomegalovirus-associated TCR beta chains were confirmed in vitro to be specific for cytomegalovirus antigens. According to a later analysis, most CMV-associated TCR beta chains appeared to be HLA-restricted, and the HLA associations seemed to be driven largely by CMV exposure. A cluster of highly shared sequence variants was judged likely to represent a technical artifact of the sequencing pipeline. Because some donors lacked HLA typing at each locus, the association tests relied only on the typed subset. In a later analysis, TCR association rates were found to vary across HLA loci, with the most associated TCRs seen for DRB1 alleles and the fewest for HLA-C alleles. Specific HLA alleles were associated with about 17,000 TCR beta sequences at a false discovery rate of 0.05 in a later analysis.

The germline V gene encodes CDR1 SNHLY and CDR2 FYNNEI. Including the terminal cysteine and phenylalanine, the CDR3 comprises 13 residues. Of the read, only the CDR3 DNA is kept; its 39 bases are in frame from base 1. The junction shows trimming of 10 bases on V and 8 bases on J, and the gene matches do not reach 5 bases of it. The cohort comprised some 680 healthy bone marrow donors. All cohort members were sampled while nominally healthy, although unrecorded immune exposures were likely present. CMV serostatus was positive for almost 300 and negative for about 50% of the roughly 700 cohort members, and was not recorded for this donor. Every donor gave a peripheral blood sample, and the peripheral blood mononuclear cells from that sample were used for TCR beta sequencing. The Qiagen DNeasy Blood Extraction Kit was used to extract genomic DNA from the blood cell samples. The library was built by means of the immunoSEQ multiplex PCR assay. For the multiplex PCR, a mixture combining 60 forward primers for TCR Vbeta segments and 13 reverse primers for TCR Jbeta segments was used. Amplification of the CDR3 region of rearranged TCR beta genes was performed with a multiplex PCR assay on genomic DNA. Amplified TCR beta libraries were sequenced as 87-base-pair reads on the Illumina HiSeq System. The paper's processing steps were these. In a later analysis, roughly 80 million unique TCR beta chains were counted across the approximately 620 repertoires, and roughly 10 million of these chains were shared by at least two donors. A nearest-neighbor algorithm error-corrected the raw reads and collapsed the reads into unique sequences, merging closely related sequences to remove PCR and sequencing errors. CDR3 sequences were aligned to IMGT reference sequences to assign V, D and J gene segments. For a sequence to be retained, at least a six-nucleotide match to both a V gene segment and a J gene segment was required. A rearrangement counted as productive if the CDR3 had no stop codons and remained in frame with V and J, and every other rearrangement counted as non-productive. Following IMGT convention, CDR3 was defined as the stretch from the second conserved V-encoded cysteine to the conserved J-encoded phenylalanine. In an earlier analysis of 550 to 650 of the donors, sequences lacking an unambiguous match to a single V gene segment were excluded. In an earlier analysis of approximately 500 of the donors, a V segment was called functional when productive rearrangements were above 56.7%, and segregating when the standard deviation between donors exceeded 5%. A statistical classification framework was built to diagnose cytomegalovirus status from the catalog of TCR beta chain sequences. In a later analysis, V and J genes were assigned by comparing TCR nucleotide sequences against IMGT/GENE-DB human TR gene sequences. In a later analysis, CDR3 sequences and most-parsimonious VDJ recombination scenarios were assigned using the TCRdist pipeline. A later analysis defined each TCR beta chain by its CDR3 amino acid sequence plus V-gene family, and excluded reads lacking a unique V-gene family. To address suspected cross-contamination and a sequencing artifact, a later analysis removed 550 to 750 highly shared, low-generation-probability nucleotide sequences. In a later analysis, a clonal expansion index was calculated for each public chain from normalized within-repertoire ranks of inferred template counts. In a later analysis, generation probabilities were computed with a VDJ recombination model fitted to out-of-frame rearrangements, and the resulting probabilities were checked against IGoR. In a later analysis, TCR-TCR, TCR-HLA and TCR-CMV co-occurrence was scored with hypergeometric tests, and a repertoire-size bias correction was applied to TCR pairs. False discovery rates were estimated in a later analysis by permuting HLA or CMV assignments 20 times. A later analysis grouped co-occurring TCRs with DBSCAN, adding TCRdist sequence similarity when clustering within HLA-allele-positive subsets. Repertoires with fewer than 30,000 or more than 120,000 public chains, plus five repertoires with anomalous nucleotide sharing, were excluded from co-occurrence clustering. As stored in TCRdb, this immuneACCESS dataset retains in-frame rearrangements with V and J assigned. A fraction of the clones does not appear; measured against another copy, unresolved V genes explain less than half of the discrepancy, and the remainder lacks a known reason. The V and J calls and clone size come from that table; D and trimming were worked out from the DNA. The sample contains more than 90,000 clones, over 60% of them found a single time. The ten largest clones capture more than 7% of the sample.

In its sample, this clone was seen a few times. This clone's antigen is unknown. Base quality data are lacking; no much larger clone is found one base away. Sequencing was done on a sample of PBMCs. The chain employs TRBV2 and TRBJ1-6, with TRBD1 matching 10 junction bases. The receptor was derived from a human donor in good health. CDR3 reads: CATQTGGDSPLHF. The DNA sequence is as follows: TGTGCCACCCAGACAGGGGGCGATTCACCCCTCCACTTT.